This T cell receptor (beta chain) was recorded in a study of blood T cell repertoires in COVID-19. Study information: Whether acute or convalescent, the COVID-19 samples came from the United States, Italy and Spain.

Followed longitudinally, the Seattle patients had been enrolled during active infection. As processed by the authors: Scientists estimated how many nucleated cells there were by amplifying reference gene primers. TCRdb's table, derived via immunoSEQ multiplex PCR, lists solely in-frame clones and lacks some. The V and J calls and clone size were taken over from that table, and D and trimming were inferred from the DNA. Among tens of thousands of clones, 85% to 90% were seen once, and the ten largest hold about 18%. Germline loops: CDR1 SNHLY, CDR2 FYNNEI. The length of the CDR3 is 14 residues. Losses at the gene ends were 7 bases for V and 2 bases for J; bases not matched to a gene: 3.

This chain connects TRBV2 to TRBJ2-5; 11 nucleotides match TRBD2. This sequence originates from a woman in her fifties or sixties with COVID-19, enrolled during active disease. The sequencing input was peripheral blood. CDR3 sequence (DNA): TGTGCCAGCAATTTAGCGGGAGGGCAAGAGACCCAGTACTTC. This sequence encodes CASNLAGGQETQYF.